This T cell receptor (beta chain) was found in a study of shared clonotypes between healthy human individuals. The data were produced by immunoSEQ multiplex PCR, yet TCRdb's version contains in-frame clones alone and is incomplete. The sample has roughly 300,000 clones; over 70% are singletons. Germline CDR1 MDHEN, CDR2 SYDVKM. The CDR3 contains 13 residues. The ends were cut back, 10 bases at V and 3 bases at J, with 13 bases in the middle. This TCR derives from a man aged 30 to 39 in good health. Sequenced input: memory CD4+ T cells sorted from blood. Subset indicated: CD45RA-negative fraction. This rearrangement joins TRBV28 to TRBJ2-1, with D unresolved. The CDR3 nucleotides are TGTGCCATCGAGTCTGGGATCTACAATGAGCAGTTCTTC. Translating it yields CAIESGIYNEQFF.